The table lists the clone carrying this T cell receptor beta chain with a count of one. The data derive from a study of blood T cell repertoires in COVID-19. Study-level background: From T cells, B-cell-depleted T cells, or PBMCs came the material, which was cDNA or gDNA.

The CDR3 covers 15 residues. Per the germline V gene, CDR1 is WNHNN and CDR2 is SYGVQD (reference sequence). V was clipped by 3 bases and J by 7 bases; unmatched bases: 6. TCRdb's table, derived via immunoSEQ multiplex PCR, lists solely in-frame clones and lacks some. The repertoire holds 300,000 to 500,000 clones, with roughly 90% as singletons. The sequence was obtained from a young woman with acute COVID-19. Sequenced input: PBMCs or T cells enriched from blood (not recorded which). J is TRBJ2-1 and V is TRBV10-1; 10 bases line up with TRBD2. CDR3 sequence reads: CASSDSGGLRNEQFF. In nucleotides, the CDR3 is TGCGCCAGCAGTGATAGCGGGGGGCTTCGTAATGAGCAGTTCTTC.